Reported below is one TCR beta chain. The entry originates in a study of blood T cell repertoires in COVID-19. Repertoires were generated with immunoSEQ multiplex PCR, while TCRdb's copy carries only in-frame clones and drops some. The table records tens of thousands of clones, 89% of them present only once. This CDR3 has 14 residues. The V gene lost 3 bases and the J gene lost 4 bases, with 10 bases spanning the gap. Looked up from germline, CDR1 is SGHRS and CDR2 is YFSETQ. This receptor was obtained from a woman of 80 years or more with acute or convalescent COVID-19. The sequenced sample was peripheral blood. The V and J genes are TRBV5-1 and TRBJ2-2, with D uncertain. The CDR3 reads CASSSRQATGELFF. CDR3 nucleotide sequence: TGCGCCAGCAGCTCCCGCCAGGCCACCGGGGAGCTGTTTTTT.